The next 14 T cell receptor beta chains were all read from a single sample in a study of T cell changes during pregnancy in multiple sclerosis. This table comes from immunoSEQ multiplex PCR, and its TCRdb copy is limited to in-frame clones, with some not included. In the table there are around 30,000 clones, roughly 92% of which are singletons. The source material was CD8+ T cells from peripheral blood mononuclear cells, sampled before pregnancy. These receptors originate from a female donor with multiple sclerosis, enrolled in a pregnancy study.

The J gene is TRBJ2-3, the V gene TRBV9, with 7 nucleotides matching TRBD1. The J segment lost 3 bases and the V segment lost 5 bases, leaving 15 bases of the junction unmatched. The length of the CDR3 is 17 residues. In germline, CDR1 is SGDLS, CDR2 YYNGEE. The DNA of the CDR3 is TGTGCCAGCAGTAAACAGGGGACAGAGGTTATTACAGATACGCAGTATTTT. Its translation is CASSKQGTEVITDTQYF.

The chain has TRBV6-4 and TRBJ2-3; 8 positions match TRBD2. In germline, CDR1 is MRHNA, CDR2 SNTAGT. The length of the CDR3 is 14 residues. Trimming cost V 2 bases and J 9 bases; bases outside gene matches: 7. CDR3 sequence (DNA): TGTGCCAGCAGTGACGGGCCTTCTAGCGGGACGCAGTATTTT. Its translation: CASSDGPSSGTQYF.

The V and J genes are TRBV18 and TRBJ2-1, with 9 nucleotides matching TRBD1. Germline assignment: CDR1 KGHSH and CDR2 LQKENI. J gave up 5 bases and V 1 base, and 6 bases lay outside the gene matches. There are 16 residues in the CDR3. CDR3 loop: CASSPREGQGHNEQFF. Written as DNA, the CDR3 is TGTGCCAGCTCACCACGGGAAGGACAGGGGCACAATGAGCAGTTCTTC. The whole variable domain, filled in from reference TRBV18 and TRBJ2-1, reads NAGVMQNPRHLVRRRGQEARLRCSPMKGHSHVYWYRQLPEEGLKFMVYLQKENIIDESGMPKERFSAEFPKEGPSILRIQQVVRGDSAAYFCASSPREGQGHNEQFFGPGTRLTVL.

The CDR3 DNA is TGTGCCAGCAGCCGCCCCCTAGCGGATGACTCCGTCTACGAGCAGTACTTC. Amino acids: CASSRPLADDSVYEQYF. The chain has TRBV5-4 and TRBJ2-7, with TRBD2 matching over 7 bases. V was pared by 4 bases and J by 3 bases, with 16 bases of the junction left unmatched. The CDR3 is 17 residues long. Germline V lookup: CDR1 SGHNT, CDR2 YYREEE (reference sequence).

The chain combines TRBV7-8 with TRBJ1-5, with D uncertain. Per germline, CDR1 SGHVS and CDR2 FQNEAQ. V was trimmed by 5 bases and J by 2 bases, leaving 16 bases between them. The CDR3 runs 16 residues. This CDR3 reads CASSQTHDWRNQPQHF. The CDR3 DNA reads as TGTGCCAGCAGCCAAACCCATGACTGGCGCAATCAGCCCCAGCATTTT. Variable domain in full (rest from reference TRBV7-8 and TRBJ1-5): GAGVSQSPRYKVAKRGQDVALRCDPISGHVSLFWYQQALGQGPEFLTYFQNEAQLDKSGLPSDRFFAERPEGSVSTLKIQRTQQEDSAVYLCASSQTHDWRNQPQHFGDGTRLSIL.

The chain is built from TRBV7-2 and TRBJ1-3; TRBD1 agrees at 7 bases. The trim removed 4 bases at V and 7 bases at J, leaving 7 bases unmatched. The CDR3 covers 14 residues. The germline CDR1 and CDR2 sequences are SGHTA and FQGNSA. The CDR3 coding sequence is TGTGCCAGCAGCTATTCGACAGGGCAGAACACCATATATTTT. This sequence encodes CASSYSTGQNTIYF.

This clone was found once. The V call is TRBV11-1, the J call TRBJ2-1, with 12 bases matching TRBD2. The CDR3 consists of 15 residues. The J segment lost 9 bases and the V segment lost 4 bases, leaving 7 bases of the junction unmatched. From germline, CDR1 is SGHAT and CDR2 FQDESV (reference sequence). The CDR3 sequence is CASSSLAGGRGEQFF. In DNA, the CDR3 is TGTGCCAGCAGCTCCCTAGCGGGGGGGCGAGGTGAGCAGTTCTTC.

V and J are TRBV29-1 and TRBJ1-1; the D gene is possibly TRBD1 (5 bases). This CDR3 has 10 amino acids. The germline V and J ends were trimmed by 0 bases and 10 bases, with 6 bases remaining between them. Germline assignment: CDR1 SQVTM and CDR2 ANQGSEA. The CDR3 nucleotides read TGCAGCGTTGAAGAGGGGGGAGCTTTCTTT. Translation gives CSVEEGGAFF.

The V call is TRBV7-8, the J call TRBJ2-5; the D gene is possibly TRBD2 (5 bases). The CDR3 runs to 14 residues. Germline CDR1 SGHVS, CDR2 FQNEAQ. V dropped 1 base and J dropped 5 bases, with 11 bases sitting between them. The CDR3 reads CASSLGGERETQYF. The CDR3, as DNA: TGTGCCAGCAGCTTAGGTGGGGAGCGGGAGACCCAGTACTTC.

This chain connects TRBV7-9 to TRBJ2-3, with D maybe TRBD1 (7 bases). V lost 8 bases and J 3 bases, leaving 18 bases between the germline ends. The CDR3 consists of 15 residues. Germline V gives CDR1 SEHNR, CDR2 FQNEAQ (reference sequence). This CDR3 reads CASSGDSTRTDTQYF. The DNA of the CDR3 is TGTGCCAGCTCGGGGGACAGCACTAGGACAGATACGCAGTATTTT.

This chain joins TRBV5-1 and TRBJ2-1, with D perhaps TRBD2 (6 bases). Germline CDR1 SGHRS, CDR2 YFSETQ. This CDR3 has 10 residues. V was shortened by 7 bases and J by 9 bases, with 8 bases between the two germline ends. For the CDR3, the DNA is TGCGCCAGCGGAGCGGGTGAGCAGTTCTTC. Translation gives CASGAGEQFF.

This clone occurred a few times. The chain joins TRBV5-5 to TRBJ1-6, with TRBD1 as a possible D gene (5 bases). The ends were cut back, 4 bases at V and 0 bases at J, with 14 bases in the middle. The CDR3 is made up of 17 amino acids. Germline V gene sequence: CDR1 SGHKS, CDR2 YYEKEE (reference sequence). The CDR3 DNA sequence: TGTGCCAGCAGCCTTGGACAACTGAGCTCCTATAATTCACCCCTCCACTTT. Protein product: CASSLGQLSSYNSPLHF.

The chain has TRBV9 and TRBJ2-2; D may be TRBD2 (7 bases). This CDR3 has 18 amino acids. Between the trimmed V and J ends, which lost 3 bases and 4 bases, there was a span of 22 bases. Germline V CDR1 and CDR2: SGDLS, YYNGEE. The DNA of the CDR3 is TGTGCCAGCAGCGCAGGTGGGGGGGCAGGACAACGCACCGGGGAGCTGTTTTTT. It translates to CASSAGGGAGQRTGELFF.

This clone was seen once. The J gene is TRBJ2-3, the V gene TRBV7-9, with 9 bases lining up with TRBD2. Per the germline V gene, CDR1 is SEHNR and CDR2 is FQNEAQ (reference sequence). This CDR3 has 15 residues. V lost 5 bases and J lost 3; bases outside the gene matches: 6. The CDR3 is CASSPLAGVTDTQYF. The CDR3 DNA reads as TGTGCCAGCAGCCCATTAGCGGGAGTGACAGATACGCAGTATTTT.